Sequencing of this T cell receptor (beta chain) was carried out in a study of blood T cell repertoires in COVID-19. Clones were read by immunoSEQ multiplex PCR, and TCRdb kept only the in-frame ones, dropping some. Among some 420,000 clones, over 75% were seen once, and the ten largest hold about 1.1%. This clone was counted once. The CDR3 sequence is 12 residues long. The V end was cut by 3 bases, the J end by 7 bases, with 6 bases between. Germline CDR1 KGHSH, CDR2 LQKENI. Two negative PCRs, clearance, or symptom resolution characterized the recovered Cohort 3 donors. The receptor was isolated from a man younger than 40 who had recovered from COVID-19. Source material: PBMCs or T cells enriched from blood (not recorded which). This rearrangement joins TRBV18 to TRBJ2-2; D not resolved. This chain's CDR3 is CASSPVGGELFF. CDR3 DNA: TGTGCCAGCTCACCGGTCGGCGGGGAGCTGTTTTTT.